This passage covers 13 T cell receptor beta chains from one sample sequenced in a study of T cells after yellow fever vaccination (dated by TCRdb to between 2018 and 2021). The label giving this sample's treatment or condition can be read as: live attenuated yellow fever vaccine strain. Receptor amplification or capture employed 5' RACE. The sequencer listed for this sample is Illumina HiSeq 2500. TCRdb redid the processing of the public reads, applying fastp at Q25 and MiXCR, and retained in-frame beta chains. Entries that share a CDR3 protein sequence are merged under the most common genes and DNA. For this sample there are 500,000 to 700,000 distinct CDR3 sequences; around 21% appear just once. Roughly an eighth of the sample lies in the top ten. Sequencing was performed on PBMCs, taken 15 days after the yellow fever booster vaccination. The receptors here all came from a man aged 25-40 years who received the YFV17D yellow fever vaccine.

This chain uses TRBV10-3 with TRBJ2-1; TRBD2 agrees at 7 bases. With V trimmed by 0 bases and J by 5 bases, 4 bases remained unmatched. Looked up from germline, CDR1 is ENHRY and CDR2 is SYGVKD. This CDR3 comprises 15 residues. The CDR3 reads CAISESGTTNNEQFF. Written as DNA, the CDR3 is TGTGCCATCAGTGAGTCAGGGACTACGAACAATGAGCAGTTCTTC.

This clonotype was counted only a few times. The chain is built from TRBV29-1 and TRBJ1-1; D unclear. V shed 4 bases and J shed 0 bases, with 12 bases lying between them. The CDR3 extends over 14 amino acids. In germline, CDR1 is SQVTM, CDR2 ANQGSEA. The CDR3 reads CSVVRQSMNTEAFF. The CDR3 bases are TGCAGCGTTGTTCGGCAGAGCATGAACACTGAAGCTTTCTTT.

The chain combines TRBV12-3 or TRBV12-4 with TRBJ1-6; D remains ambiguous. The CDR3 extends over 13 amino acids. Trimming took off 1 base at V and 8 bases at J, with 6 bases between the two ends. For the CDR3, the DNA is TGTGCCAGCAGTTTAGGGGGTCATTCACCCCTCCACTTT. Protein sequence: CASSLGGHSPLHF.

The chain uses TRBV18 and TRBJ2-1; tentatively, D is TRBD2 (6 bases). The CDR3 extends over 15 amino acids. Germline lookup yields CDR1 KGHSH and CDR2 LQKENI. V lost 4 bases to trimming and J lost 2 bases, with 12 bases between them. The CDR3 loop is CASSRLGGTYNEQFF. Written as DNA, the CDR3 is TGTGCCAGCTCACGCCTGGGGGGTACCTACAATGAGCAGTTCTTC.

The rearrangement uses TRBV5-1 and TRBJ2-1; maybe TRBD2 (6 bases). With 1 base removed from V and 3 bases from J, the gap between germline ends came to 23 bases. CDR1 SGHRS and CDR2 YFSETQ come from the germline V gene. The CDR3 covers 19 residues. CDR3 in amino acids: CASSLLRGFGAPFYNEQFF. CDR3 DNA sequence: TGCGCCAGCAGCTTGCTTCGGGGGTTCGGTGCCCCTTTCTACAATGAGCAGTTCTTC.

This clonotype was seen repeatedly, ten times or more. The V call is TRBV7-2, the J call TRBJ2-7; perhaps TRBD1 as D (6 bases). CDR3 length equals 12 residues. V dropped 5 bases and J dropped 4 bases, with 9 bases sitting between them. Germline V CDR1 and CDR2: SGHTA, FQGNSA. In nucleotides, the CDR3 is TGTGCCAGCAGCAGCAGGGGTTACGAGCAGTACTTC. Its translation: CASSSRGYEQYF. Combining the CDR3 with reference TRBV7-2 and TRBJ2-7 gives the whole variable domain GAGVSQSPSNKVTEKGKDVELRCDPISGHTALYWYRQSLGQGLEFLIYFQGNSAPDKSGLPSDRFSAERTGGSVSTLTIQRTQQEDSAVYLCASSSRGYEQYFGPGTRLTVT.

The chain employs TRBV2 and TRBJ2-3, with D perhaps given as TRBD1 or TRBD2 (5 bases each). The V end lost 6 bases, the J end lost 2 bases, and 15 bases lay between the germline ends. Germline V gives CDR1 SNHLY, CDR2 FYNNEI. The CDR3 is 15 residues long. Written as DNA, the CDR3 is TGTGCCAGCAGCCCCAGAGGGGCTCACACAGATACGCAGTATTTT. Amino acids: CASSPRGAHTDTQYF.

The chain has TRBV10-3 and TRBJ2-4; 8 bases map to TRBD1. CDR3 length: 15 residues. The germline V gene encodes CDR1 ENHRY and CDR2 SYGVKD. V dropped 3 bases and J dropped 2; count of bases not matched to a gene: 3. In DNA, the CDR3 is TGTGCCATCAGTGAAGGACAGGGCTCCAAAAACATTCAGTACTTC. This codes for CAISEGQGSKNIQYF.

The chain has TRBV7-2 and TRBJ1-1; possibly TRBD1 for D (6 bases). Per germline, CDR1 SGHTA and CDR2 FQGNSA. With 6 bases removed from V and 0 bases from J, the gap between germline ends came to 11 bases. The CDR3 extends over 14 amino acids. CDR3 residues: CASRWGQLNTEAFF. CDR3 in DNA: TGTGCCAGCAGGTGGGGGCAGCTGAACACTGAAGCTTTCTTT.

This clonotype has more than one count but fewer than ten. CDR3 nucleotides: TGTGCCAGCAGCCCGACTCGGTACAATGAGCAGTTCTTC. Translated: CASSPTRYNEQFF. The chain joins TRBV5-5 to TRBJ2-1, with D unclear. The CDR3 runs 13 residues. CDR1 SGHKS and CDR2 YYEKEE come from the germline V gene (reference sequence). V was cut by 4 bases and J by 4 bases, with 9 bases left in between.

This chain joins TRBV20-1 and TRBJ2-7, with D tentatively TRBD1 (5 bases). The CDR3 extends over 15 amino acids. Germline assignment: CDR1 DFQATT and CDR2 SNEGSKA (reference sequence). Trimming removed 1 base at V and 0 bases at J, with 13 bases between. The CDR3 is CSARAPGQSSYEQYF. In nucleotides, the CDR3 is TGCAGTGCTAGAGCCCCTGGACAAAGCTCCTACGAGCAGTACTTC.

Here the CDR3 DNA reads TGTGCCAGCAGGCCGGGACGAAGGACCGGGGAGCTGTTTTTT. Translated, it gives CASRPGRRTGELFF. The V gene is TRBV6-1, the J gene TRBJ2-2; either TRBD1 or TRBD2 may supply D (5 bases each). V lost 6 bases, J lost 5 bases, and 13 bases lay in between. This CDR3 has 14 residues. CDR1 MNHNS and CDR2 SASEGT come from the germline V gene.

The rearrangement joins TRBV7-9 to TRBJ2-1; 7 nucleotides align to TRBD2. The CDR3 is 13 amino acids. The germline gives CDR1 SEHNR, CDR2 FQNEAQ (reference sequence). V was pared by 11 bases and J by 2 bases, with 6 bases of the junction left unmatched. CDR3 amino acids: CAAWGGAYNEQFF. The CDR3 DNA sequence: TGTGCCGCATGGGGGGGGGCCTACAATGAGCAGTTCTTC.